The rows below give T cell receptor beta chains drawn from one sample of a study of breast tumors, draining lymph nodes, adjacent tissues. TCRdb re-derived calls from the multiplex PCR reads in MiXCR, one entry per CDR3 protein. The profile shows 80,000 to 130,000 distinct CDR3 sequences, around 20% of them singletons. The material sequenced was axillary lymph node tissue. The receptors were gathered from a female donor with breast cancer. Some clones in this sample may be carry-over from other donors' samples. The CDR3 runs from the conserved cysteine through the conserved F or W. Fields, in order: D gene, J gene, clone size, V gene, CDR3 protein, CDR3 DNA. A D gene is named only where the DNA matches it firmly. Some rows mark clone size as missing; the rest say once, few, many or name a class of expanded clone.

d_gene: NA; j_gene: TRBJ1-2; abundance: many; v_gene: TRBV27; CDR3aa: CASGTPGRGYTF; CDR3nt: TGTGCCAGCGGAACACCCGGACGGGGCTACACCTTC
d_gene: NA; j_gene: TRBJ2-6; abundance: NA; v_gene: TRBV5-8; CDR3aa: CASSARTGRGANVLTF; CDR3nt: TGTGCCAGCAGCGCCAGGACGGGTCGCGGGGCCAACGTCCTGACTTTC
d_gene: NA; j_gene: TRBJ1-5; abundance: many; v_gene: TRBV7-9; CDR3aa: CASSLGGGGAQPQHF; CDR3nt: TGTGCCAGCAGCTTAGGTGGGGGAGGTGCCCAGCCCCAGCATTTT
d_gene: NA; j_gene: TRBJ2-3; abundance: many; v_gene: TRBV5-1; CDR3aa: CASSLVPDTQYF; CDR3nt: TGCGCCAGCAGCTTGGTTCCAGATACGCAGTATTTT
d_gene: NA; j_gene: TRBJ1-6; abundance: many; v_gene: TRBV2; CDR3aa: CASSEWGSYNSPLHF; CDR3nt: TGTGCCAGCAGTGAATGGGGTTCCTATAATTCACCCCTCCACTTT
d_gene: NA; j_gene: TRBJ2-3; abundance: many; v_gene: TRBV12-3/TRBV12-4; CDR3aa: CASSPLRDTQYF; CDR3nt: TGTGCCAGCAGCCCACTCCGGGATACGCAGTATTTT
d_gene: TRBD1; j_gene: TRBJ2-5; abundance: many; v_gene: TRBV5-6; CDR3aa: CASSWDRRGWETQYF; CDR3nt: TGTGCCAGCAGCTGGGACAGGCGGGGTTGGGAGACCCAGTACTTC
d_gene: NA; j_gene: TRBJ2-3; abundance: NA; v_gene: TRBV2; CDR3aa: CASEDLTTDTQYF; CDR3nt: TGTGCCAGCGAGGACCTTACCACAGATACGCAGTATTTT
d_gene: NA; j_gene: TRBJ2-3; abundance: many; v_gene: TRBV6-2/TRBV6-3; CDR3aa: CASSYSGSTDTQYF; CDR3nt: TGTGCCAGCAGTTACTCGGGCTCAACAGATACGCAGTATTTT
d_gene: NA; j_gene: TRBJ1-2; abundance: NA; v_gene: TRBV6-6; CDR3aa: CASSTRGGSYGYAF; CDR3nt: TGTGCCAGCAGTACCCGAGGAGGGAGCTATGGCTACGCCTTC
d_gene: NA; j_gene: TRBJ1-5; abundance: NA; v_gene: TRBV20-1; CDR3aa: CSAPDPRGDHQPQHF; CDR3nt: TGCAGTGCTCCTGACCCTAGGGGGGACCATCAGCCCCAGCATTTT
d_gene: NA; j_gene: TRBJ1-5; abundance: NA; v_gene: TRBV9; CDR3aa: CAGSAGDSNQPQHF; CDR3nt: TGTGCCGGCAGCGCGGGGGATAGCAATCAGCCCCAGCATTTT
d_gene: NA; j_gene: TRBJ1-2; abundance: many; v_gene: TRBV6-1; CDR3aa: CASSVFGGGEGYTF; CDR3nt: TGTGCCAGCAGTGTTTTCGGCGGCGGCGAGGGCTACACCTTC
d_gene: TRBD1; j_gene: TRBJ2-7; abundance: many; v_gene: TRBV2; CDR3aa: CASSERETGGEEQYF; CDR3nt: TGTGCCAGCAGTGAAAGAGAGACAGGGGGTGAGGAGCAGTACTTC
d_gene: NA; j_gene: TRBJ1-3; abundance: many; v_gene: TRBV7-9; CDR3aa: CASSSEVHSGNTIYF; CDR3nt: TGTGCCAGCAGCTCCGAAGTACACTCTGGAAACACCATATATTTT
d_gene: TRBD2; j_gene: TRBJ2-3; abundance: many; v_gene: TRBV7-2; CDR3aa: CASRIGLAGYTDTQYF; CDR3nt: TGTGCCAGCAGGATTGGACTAGCGGGGTACACAGATACGCAGTATTTT
d_gene: NA; j_gene: TRBJ1-2; abundance: many; v_gene: TRBV20-1; CDR3aa: CSASPGRGYGYTF; CDR3nt: TGCAGTGCTAGCCCGGGGCGTGGATATGGCTACACCTTC
d_gene: NA; j_gene: TRBJ1-4; abundance: many; v_gene: TRBV19; CDR3aa: CASSKWGPNEKLFF; CDR3nt: TGTGCCAGTAGTAAATGGGGGCCTAATGAAAAACTGTTTTTT
d_gene: NA; j_gene: TRBJ2-7; abundance: many; v_gene: TRBV4-2; CDR3aa: CASSQDSSAMGEQYF; CDR3nt: TGTGCCAGCAGCCAAGATTCTAGCGCGATGGGAGAGCAGTACTTC
d_gene: TRBD2; j_gene: TRBJ2-1; abundance: NA; v_gene: TRBV6-2/TRBV6-3; CDR3aa: CTSSYGTSADDEQFF; CDR3nt: TGTACCAGCAGTTACGGGACTAGCGCTGACGATGAGCAGTTCTTC
d_gene: NA; j_gene: TRBJ1-3; abundance: many; v_gene: TRBV6-5; CDR3aa: CASSRRSESGNTIYF; CDR3nt: TGTGCCAGCAGCCGAAGGTCAGAGTCTGGAAACACCATATATTTT
d_gene: TRBD2; j_gene: TRBJ2-2; abundance: NA; v_gene: TRBV9; CDR3aa: CASSPSGLSTGELFF; CDR3nt: TGTGCCAGCAGCCCTAGCGGGCTGTCCACCGGGGAGCTGTTTTTT
d_gene: TRBD1; j_gene: TRBJ1-6; abundance: many; v_gene: TRBV12-3/TRBV12-4; CDR3aa: CASSTTGVRSPLHF; CDR3nt: TGTGCCAGCAGCACGACAGGGGTGCGCTCACCCCTCCACTTT